The T cell receptor (beta chain) under discussion was sequenced for a study of Graves' ophthalmopathy and Graves' hyperthyroidism (dated by TCRdb to the late 2010s). With respect to the entire study: Peripheral blood was collected before any treatment was given, at the time of initial diagnosis. To tell Graves' ophthalmopathy apart from Graves' hyperthyroidism, and to predict which patients would progress to ophthalmopathy, the study relied on TCR beta repertoire signatures. In total, 135 blood samples were TCR-sequenced: 40 to 45 ophthalmopathy, under 85 hyperthyroidism and about 17 hyperthyroidism-to-ophthalmopathy patients. To explore V-J signatures that separate ophthalmopathy from hyperthyroidism, a discovery set of about a hundred patients was enrolled, consisting of more than 40 with ophthalmopathy and about 60 with stable hyperthyroidism. For independent validation, a separate cohort was made up of approximately 19 hyperthyroidism patients plus 17 patients who later progressed from hyperthyroidism to ophthalmopathy. In about six hyperthyroidism patients, the T-cell repertoires found in thyroid tissue were compared with those found in blood. After sampling, hyperthyroidism patients received methimazole starting at 30 mg daily, and ophthalmopathy patients received high-dose intravenous methylprednisolone. For training and testing, the 100 or so patients in the discovery cohort were randomly divided in a 7:3 ratio. Overall study results and their limits: Most expanded thyroid clonotypes with a frequency above 0.001 also appeared in blood, which suggests that blood repertoires may reflect the immune response in the thyroid. In cross-validation, the 13-signature model distinguished ophthalmopathy from stable hyperthyroidism with roughly 90% sensitivity and 81% to 83% specificity, and in the test set the corresponding values were roughly 80% and 76%. In validation, the model predicted ophthalmopathy progression with 55% to 71% sensitivity and roughly 72% specificity; roughly 12 predicted patients were CT-confirmed with GO in a median of roughly 6.8 months. No statistical method was used to predetermine the sample size, and group allocation was not hidden from the investigators.

With respect to this clonotype: Its antigen is currently not known. Base qualities are not provided; no much larger clone lies one nucleotide away.

For repertoire sequencing, the TCR beta CDR3 regions were amplified from RNA transcripts. HTBI primers and the Qiagen OneStep RT-PCR kit were used in a first-round RT-PCR, which was followed by a second-round multiplex PCR, size selection and purification. The libraries underwent paired-end sequencing with 100 bp reads on an Illumina HiSeq2000. In the source study's methods: Reads were processed with SOAPnuke, discarding reads with adapters, uncalled bases, mean Phred below 15, or no exact constant-primer or identifier match. COPE v1.2.5 was used to merge the high-quality paired reads. Unique nucleotide sequences were defined as clonotypes and aligned to IMGT TRB V, D and J references using MiTCR v1.1. The analysis was limited to V-J combinations with a frequency above 0.0001, which together covered just over 98% of the repertoires. For each V-J combination, a TCR clonal expansion and chaos score was defined as the ratio of F50 clonal expansion to chaos observed in the TCRdist matrix. Features were reduced by Welch's t-statistics and random forest to over 10 V-J combinations, which fed a naive Bayes classifier. Thyroid-blood repertoire similarity was quantified with the Morisita-Horn index. The public reads were run again by TCRdb, first through fastp at Q25 and then through MiXCR, and only productive beta chains were kept. CDR3 protein sequences are deduplicated, and each keeps its most common genes and DNA. The V and J calls here are based on TCRdb, not the publication. A total of 400,000 to 500,000 distinct CDR3 sequences appear in this sample, around 21% of them only once. The biggest ten clones account for around 3.2% of the sample.

A patient counted as having stable hyperthyroidism if there was no progression to ophthalmopathy within 18 months of follow-up. Patients with hyperthyroidism were aged 18 to 65 years, had been newly diagnosed, and had a disease duration of less than 2 months. Patients with other autoimmune diseases, uncontrolled infections, pregnancy or lactation were excluded from the study. Diagnosis relied on clinical symptoms, serum thyroxine, TRAb, thyroid ultrasound and orbital computed tomography. Using Ficoll-Paque density gradient centrifugation, PBMCs were isolated from 9.5 to 10 ml of fresh peripheral blood. Total RNA was extracted with Trizol reagent and quality-checked on an Agilent 2100 Bioanalyzer. This TCR derives from a young woman with stable Graves' hyperthyroidism. Donor details come from another sample of the same person, matched by shared clones. The specimen was peripheral blood.

The CDR3 sequence is CASSRGGEDDEQYF. The DNA sequence is as follows: TGTGCCAGCAGTCGAGGGGGGGAGGACGACGAGCAGTACTTC. The V and J genes are TRBV6-4 and TRBJ2-7; the D gene is perhaps TRBD2, on 7 matching bases. The germline V gene yields MRHNA for CDR1 and SNTAGT for CDR2. V sheds 5 bases and J sheds 5 bases, leaving 16 bases between their ends. The CDR3, from cysteine to phenylalanine, totals 14 residues. Only CDR3 DNA remains: 42 bases, in frame from the first base.